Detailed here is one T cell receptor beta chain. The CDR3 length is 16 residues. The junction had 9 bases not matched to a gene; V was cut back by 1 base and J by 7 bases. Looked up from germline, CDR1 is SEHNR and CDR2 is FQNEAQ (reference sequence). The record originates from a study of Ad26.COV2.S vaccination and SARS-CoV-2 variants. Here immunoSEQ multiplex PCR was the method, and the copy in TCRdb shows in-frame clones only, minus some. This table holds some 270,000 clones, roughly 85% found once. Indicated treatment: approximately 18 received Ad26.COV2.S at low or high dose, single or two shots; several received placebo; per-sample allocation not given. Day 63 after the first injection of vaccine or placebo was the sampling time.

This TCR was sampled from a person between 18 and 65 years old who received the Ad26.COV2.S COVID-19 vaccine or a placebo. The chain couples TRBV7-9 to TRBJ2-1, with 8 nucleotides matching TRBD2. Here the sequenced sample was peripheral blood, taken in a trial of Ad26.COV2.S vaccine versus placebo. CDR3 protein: CASSLGGGRIWNEQFF. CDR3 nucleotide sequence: TGTGCCAGCAGCTTAGGTGGCGGGAGGATCTGGAATGAGCAGTTCTTC.